This T cell receptor beta chain was recovered during a study of immune evolution from preneoplasia to lung adenocarcinoma. Notes on the study in general: Later-stage lesions seemingly showed higher T cell density and diversity than normal lung.

Resections took place in Japan or China from the mid-2010s to the late 2010s. The CDR3 is 15 residues long. Germline CDR1 and CDR2: ENHRY and SYGVKD. Sequencing used immunoSEQ multiplex PCR; TCRdb keeps in-frame clones, though not all of them. The sample carries around 6,200 clones, roughly 80% recorded once. For this clone: Its target is unknown. One junction end does not reproduce the germline sequence, and a read error may be involved.

V usage is TRBV10-3 and J usage is TRBJ2-7, with 13 bases matching TRBD2. The TCR sequence derives from a person between 60 and 80 years old with lung adenocarcinoma. Sequencing was carried out using FFPE adjacent normal lung tissue. The CDR3 region has the DNA TGTGCCAGCAGTGACGGACTAGCGGGGGACTACGAGCAGTACTTC. Residues: CASSDGLAGDYEQYF.